These 8 T cell receptor beta chains were all obtained from the same sample, sequenced in a study of a mutant IDH1 vaccine in newly diagnosed glioma. Time point here: week 35, safety follow-up. The content of each vaccine dose was 300 ug of mutant IDH1 20-mer peptide, and topical imiquimod accompanied it. TCRdb keeps only in-frame clones here, not all; method: immunoSEQ multiplex PCR. This table has 35,000 to 45,000 clones, approximately 83% appearing once. These receptors are not linked to any known antigen. The sample consisted of PBMCs, taken from a glioma patient whose treatment included an IDH1 peptide vaccine. These receptors were collected from a woman in her fifties or sixties with glioma.

The V call is TRBV7-9, the J call TRBJ2-7; D remains ambiguous. The germline V gene encodes CDR1 SEHNR and CDR2 FQNEAQ (reference sequence). V was trimmed by 1 base and J by 0 bases, leaving 4 bases between them. The CDR3 has 13 amino acids. The CDR3 coding sequence is TGTGCCAGCAGCTTAGACGGCTCCTACGAGCAGTACTTC. Its translation is CASSLDGSYEQYF. The full variable domain, in which reference TRBV7-9 and TRBJ2-7 provide the parts outside the CDR3, is DTGVSQNPRHKITKRGQNVTFRCDPISEHNRLYWYRQTLGQGPEFLTYFQNEAQLEKSRLLSDRFSAERPKGSFSTLEIQRTEQGDSAMYLCASSLDGSYEQYFGPGTRLTVT.

This chain uses TRBV6-6 with TRBJ2-1; D ambiguous. Trimming took 2 bases from V and 6 from J, leaving 5 bases between them. The CDR3 extends over 12 amino acids. From germline, CDR1 is MNHNY and CDR2 SVGAGI (reference sequence). In nucleotides, the CDR3 is TGTGCCAGCAGTTACCTCGGCAATGAGCAGTTCTTC. Protein: CASSYLGNEQFF.

This rearrangement joins TRBV5-6 to TRBJ2-7; D possibly uses TRBD1 or TRBD2 (5 bases each). The CDR3 has 16 amino acids. CDR1 is SGHDT, CDR2 YYEEEE, per germline. V lost 3 bases to trimming and J lost 4 bases, with 20 bases between them. CDR3 in amino acids: CASSSVRESYAYEQYF. In DNA, the CDR3 is TGTGCCAGCAGCTCAGTCAGGGAGTCATATGCTTACGAGCAGTACTTC.

The rearrangement joins TRBV29-1 to TRBJ1-1; D call uncertain. CDR3 length equals 12 residues. Germline V gene lookup returns CDR1 SQVTM and CDR2 ANQGSEA. V was shortened by 5 bases and J by 4 bases, with 11 bases between the two germline ends. The CDR3 spells CSVTVTSTEAFF. CDR3 sequence (DNA): TGCAGCGTTACAGTTACCTCCACTGAAGCTTTCTTT. Complete variable domain (other parts from reference TRBV29-1 and TRBJ1-1): SAVISQKPSRDICQRGTSLTIQCQVDSQVTMMFWYRQQPGQSLTLIATANQGSEATYESGFVIDKFPISRPNLTFSTLTVSNMSPEDSSIYLCSVTVTSTEAFFGQGTRLTVV.

The V and J genes are TRBV6-5 and TRBJ1-2, with TRBD1 matching over 7 bases. The CDR3 covers 14 residues. Germline CDR1 is MNHEY and CDR2 is SVGAGI. V gave up 5 bases and J gave up 4 bases; unmatched junction bases: 7. In nucleotides, the CDR3 is TGTGCCAGCAGTCCGGGACAGAGATTCTATGGCTACACCTTC. Translating gives CASSPGQRFYGYTF.

The V and J genes are TRBV9 and TRBJ1-2; 7 bases are a match to TRBD1. CDR1 and CDR2 from the germline V gene are SGDLS and YYNGEE. CDR3 size: 14 residues. Trimming cost V 0 bases and J 2 bases; bases outside gene matches: 1. The CDR3: CASSVGQGNYGYTF. The CDR3 coding sequence is TGTGCCAGCAGCGTAGGACAGGGCAACTATGGCTACACCTTC.

This chain links TRBV6-1 with TRBJ2-2; TRBD2 is a possible D gene (7 bases). Germline loops: CDR1 MNHNS, CDR2 SASEGT. V lost 5 bases, J lost 4 bases, and 14 bases lay in between. The CDR3 contains 15 residues. CDR3 residues: CASSWGGPGTGELFF. The CDR3 DNA reads TGTGCCAGCAGTTGGGGGGGCCCTGGCACCGGGGAGCTGTTTTTT.

This clone was seen more than once but under ten times. This rearrangement joins TRBV2 to TRBJ1-1; D is perhaps TRBD1 (5 bases). V was pared by 1 base and J by 3 bases, with 6 bases between. The CDR3 consists of 13 residues. The germline gives CDR1 SNHLY, CDR2 FYNNEI. CDR3 DNA: TGTGCCAGCAGTGAAGAGGGGCACACTGAAGCTTTCTTT. It encodes CASSEEGHTEAFF.